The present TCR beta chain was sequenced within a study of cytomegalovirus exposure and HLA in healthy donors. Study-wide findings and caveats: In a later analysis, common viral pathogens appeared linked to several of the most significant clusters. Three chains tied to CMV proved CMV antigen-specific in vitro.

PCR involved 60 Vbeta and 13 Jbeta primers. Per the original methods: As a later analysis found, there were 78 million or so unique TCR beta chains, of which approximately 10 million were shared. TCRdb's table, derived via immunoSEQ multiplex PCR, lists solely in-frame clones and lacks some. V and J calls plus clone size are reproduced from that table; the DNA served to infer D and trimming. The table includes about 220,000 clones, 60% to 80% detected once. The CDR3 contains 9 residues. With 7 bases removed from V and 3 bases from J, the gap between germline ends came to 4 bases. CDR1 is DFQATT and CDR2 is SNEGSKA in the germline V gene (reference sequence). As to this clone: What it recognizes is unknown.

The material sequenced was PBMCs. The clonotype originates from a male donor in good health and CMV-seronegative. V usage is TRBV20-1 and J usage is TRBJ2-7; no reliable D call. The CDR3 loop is CSDNYEQYF. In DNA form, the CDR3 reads TGCAGTGATAACTACGAGCAGTACTTC.